These 11 T cell receptor beta chains share one sample of origin, sequenced in a study of blood T cell repertoires in COVID-19. The table came from immunoSEQ multiplex PCR; TCRdb's copy has only in-frame clones and leaves some out. The sample records about 260,000 clones, more than 80% being singletons. Material for sequencing was peripheral blood. Receptors originate from a woman between 40 and 50 years old with acute or convalescent COVID-19.

This chain joins TRBV30 and TRBJ2-3; no clear D. The V gene lost 0 bases and the J gene lost 9 bases, with 7 bases spanning the gap. This CDR3 comprises 11 residues. CDR1 and CDR2 (germline): GTSNPN, SVGIG (reference sequence). CDR3 sequence: CAWSVGETQYF. The CDR3 nucleotides read TGTGCCTGGAGTGTAGGAGAGACGCAGTATTTT.

The V and J genes are TRBV12-5 and TRBJ2-1; TRBD2 agrees at 8 bases. V was clipped by 0 bases and J by 6 bases; unmatched bases: 4. Germline loops: CDR1 LGHNT, CDR2 FRNRAP. The CDR3 is 15 residues long. The CDR3 region has the DNA TGTGCTAGTGGTTTGGTAGCGGGGGAGGGCAATGAGCAGTTCTTC. It codes for CASGLVAGEGNEQFF.

The J gene is TRBJ2-1, the V gene TRBV7-2, with TRBD2 as a possible D gene (6 bases). Germline CDR1 and CDR2: SGHTA and FQGNSA. V lost 0 bases, J lost 15 bases, and 15 bases lay in between. The length of the CDR3 is 13 residues. The CDR3 coding sequence is TGTGCCAGCAGCTTAGCTCCGGAGGGTCGGCGGTTCTTC. Protein product: CASSLAPEGRRFF.

The chain links TRBV2 to TRBJ1-1, with D unclear. This CDR3 has 12 residues. With 5 bases removed from V and 6 bases from J, the gap between germline ends came to 10 bases. Germline CDR1 SNHLY, CDR2 FYNNEI. CDR3 residues: CASSLTESEAFF. CDR3 nucleotides: TGTGCCAGCAGTCTCACAGAATCTGAAGCTTTCTTT. The full variable domain, in which reference TRBV2 and TRBJ1-1 provide the parts outside the CDR3, is EPEVTQTPSHQVTQMGQEVILRCVPISNHLYFYWYRQILGQKVEFLVSFYNNEISEKSEIFDDQFSVERPDGSNFTLKIRSTKLEDSAMYFCASSLTESEAFFGQGTRLTVV.

This clone was seen once. The gene calls are TRBV7-9 and TRBJ2-1, with 9 bases that match TRBD2. V lost 0 bases, J lost 5 bases, and 5 bases stayed unmatched. Germline CDR1 reads SEHNR; CDR2 reads FQNEAQ (reference sequence). This CDR3 has 16 amino acids. In nucleotides, the CDR3 is TGTGCCAGCAGCTTAGCGATAGCGGGGGCTGACAATGAGCAGTTCTTC. Translation gives CASSLAIAGADNEQFF.

This chain uses TRBV3-1 (or the pseudogene TRBV3-2) with TRBJ1-6; 7 bases match TRBD1. Trimming took 4 bases from V and 7 from J; bases not matched to a gene: 10. CDR3 length: 16 residues. Germline CDR1 and CDR2: LGHDT and YNNKEL (reference sequence). CDR3: CASSRKQGYGNSPLHF. The CDR3, as DNA: TGTGCCAGCAGCCGAAAACAGGGGTACGGGAATTCACCCCTCCACTTT.

The V and J genes are TRBV4-1 and TRBJ1-5, with D maybe TRBD1 (5 bases). The CDR3 length is 16 residues. Between the trimmed V and J ends, which lost 3 bases and 1 base, there was a span of 13 bases. The germline V gene has CDR1 MGHRA and CDR2 YSYEKL. The CDR3 sequence is CASSQGDWASNQPQHF. DNA for the CDR3: TGCGCCAGCAGCCAGGGGGACTGGGCGAGCAATCAGCCCCAGCATTTT.

V and J are TRBV2 and TRBJ2-2; D remains ambiguous. The germline V gene has CDR1 SNHLY and CDR2 FYNNEI. This CDR3 is 12 amino acids long. The germline V and J ends were trimmed by 4 bases and 4 bases, with 4 bases remaining between them. CDR3 DNA: TGTGCCAGCAGTGCAATCACCGGGGAGCTGTTTTTT. Translating gives CASSAITGELFF.

V usage is TRBV20-1 and J usage is TRBJ1-6; 7 nucleotides align to TRBD1. Germline V gene sequence: CDR1 DFQATT, CDR2 SNEGSKA (reference sequence). The CDR3 runs 15 residues. With 3 bases clipped from V and 5 bases from J, the junction kept 7 bases outside the gene matches. The CDR3 DNA follows: TGCAGTGCTAGTGTAGAGGGGGCGCATAATTCACCCCTCCACTTT. Encoded protein: CSASVEGAHNSPLHF.

This clone was counted once. The V gene is TRBV4-1, the J gene TRBJ2-1; 10 nucleotides agree with TRBD2. This CDR3 is built from 16 residues. CDR1 is MGHRA, CDR2 YSYEKL, per germline. V shed 3 bases, J shed 7 bases, and the junction held 9 bases outside the gene matches. CDR3 protein: CASSQTAGGRLNEQFF. CDR3 in DNA: TGCGCCAGCAGCCAGACAGCGGGGGGGCGTTTGAATGAGCAGTTCTTC.

The chain combines TRBV27 with TRBJ1-2; possibly TRBD1 for D (5 bases). Germline values: CDR1 MNHEY, CDR2 SMNVEV (reference sequence). The CDR3 has 14 amino acids. V was clipped by 6 bases and J by 5 bases, with 16 bases between them. CDR3 sequence reads: CASSPDKMGYGYTF. The CDR3 bases are TGTGCCAGCAGCCCGGACAAAATGGGGTATGGCTACACCTTC.